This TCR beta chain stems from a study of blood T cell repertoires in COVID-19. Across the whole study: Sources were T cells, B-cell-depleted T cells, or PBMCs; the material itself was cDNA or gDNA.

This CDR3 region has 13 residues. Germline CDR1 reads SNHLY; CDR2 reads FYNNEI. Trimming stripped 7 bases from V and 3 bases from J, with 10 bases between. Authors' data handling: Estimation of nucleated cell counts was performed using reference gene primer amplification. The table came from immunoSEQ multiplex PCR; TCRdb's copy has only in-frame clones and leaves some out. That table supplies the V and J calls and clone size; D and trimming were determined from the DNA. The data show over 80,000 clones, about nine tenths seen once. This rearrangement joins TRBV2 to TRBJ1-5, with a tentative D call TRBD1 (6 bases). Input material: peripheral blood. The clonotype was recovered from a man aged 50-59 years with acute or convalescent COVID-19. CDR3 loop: CASNRDVNQPQHF. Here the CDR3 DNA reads TGTGCCAGCAACAGGGATGTCAATCAGCCCCAGCATTTT.